This passage covers 10 T cell receptor beta chains from one sample sequenced in a study of CD8+CD57+ T cells in acquired aplastic anemia. It was patients with CD8+CD57+ cell expansion by flow cytometry who were chosen for sequencing. The template used for profiling TCR beta VDJ and CDR3 was genomic DNA. TCRdb analysed the reads with MiXCR anew, one entry per CDR3 protein. Found here are roughly 180,000 distinct CDR3 sequences, roughly 65% of them singletons; the top ten hold about 39%. The sample was sorted CD4+, CD8+, or CD8+CD57+ T cells (not recorded which) from PBMCs. Receptor source: a human donor with aplastic anemia.

The V and J genes are TRBV9 and TRBJ2-3, with a tentative D call TRBD2 (6 bases). Trimming shortened V by 7 bases and J by 2 bases, and 14 bases separated the two germline ends. The germline gives CDR1 SGDLS, CDR2 YYNGEE. This CDR3 comprises 14 residues. In DNA, the CDR3 is TGTGCCAGCGCAACTAGCAGACCCACAGATACGCAGTATTTT. The encoded protein is CASATSRPTDTQYF.

The chain employs TRBV5-1 and TRBJ2-7, with D perhaps TRBD1 (6 bases). The CDR3 extends over 15 amino acids. V lost 5 bases and J 0 bases, leaving 15 bases between the germline ends. Per germline, CDR1 SGHRS and CDR2 YFSETQ. CDR3 residues: CASSPEDRYSYEQYF. CDR3 coding DNA: TGCGCCAGCAGTCCCGAAGACAGGTACTCCTACGAGCAGTACTTC.

The V call is TRBV9, the J call TRBJ2-1; 9 bases are a match to TRBD2. The CDR3 runs 13 residues. Germline V gene lookup returns CDR1 SGDLS and CDR2 YYNGEE. J gave up 5 bases and V 4 bases, and 1 base lay outside the gene matches. The CDR3 sequence is CASSLAGDNEQFF. The CDR3 DNA is TGTGCCAGCAGCTTAGCGGGAGACAATGAGCAGTTCTTC.

In its sample, this clonotype was seen many times. This CDR3 is CASRIWGSQPQHF. The CDR3 nucleotides read TGTGCCAGCAGAATATGGGGGAGCCAGCCCCAGCATTTT. This sequence joins TRBV5-6 and TRBJ1-5; maybe TRBD1 (5 bases). V lost 5 bases and J lost 7, with 13 bases in between. Per the germline V gene, CDR1 is SGHDT and CDR2 is YYEEEE. This CDR3 contains 13 residues.

Many counts were recorded for this clonotype. The CDR3 region is CASSFLVERRGTDTQYF. CDR3 nucleotides: TGTGCCAGCAGTTTCCTCGTGGAGCGGAGAGGCACAGATACGCAGTATTTT. The chain has TRBV6-5 and TRBJ2-3; D may be TRBD2 (5 bases). Germline V gene sequence: CDR1 MNHEY, CDR2 SVGAGI. The CDR3 length is 17 residues. With 4 bases removed from V and 1 base from J, the gap between germline ends came to 18 bases.

The gene calls are TRBV29-1 and TRBJ1-2; the match to TRBD1 covers 7 bases. The CDR3 loop spans 13 amino acids. The trim removed 7 bases at V and 3 bases at J, leaving 8 bases unmatched. Germline V gene sequence: CDR1 SQVTM, CDR2 ANQGSEA. The CDR3 here is CSAPTGSDYGYTF. DNA for the CDR3: TGCAGCGCCCCGACAGGGTCCGACTATGGCTACACCTTC.

This clonotype was picked up many times. CDR3: CASTLGQGAYEQYF. Here the CDR3 DNA reads TGTGCCAGCACCCTCGGACAGGGGGCCTACGAGCAGTACTTC. The rearrangement uses TRBV6-5 and TRBJ2-7, with 10 bases aligning to TRBD1. The CDR3 length is 14 residues. The V gene end was trimmed by 7 bases and the J gene end by 2 bases; junction bases not matched to a gene: 5. Germline CDR1 reads MNHEY; CDR2 reads SVGAGI.

This clonotype was seen many times. The chain links TRBV24-1 to TRBJ2-1, with 10 nucleotides matching TRBD2. Trimming removed 2 bases from V and 1 base from J; junction bases left unmatched: 4. CDR3 length: 17 residues. Germline V gene data show CDR1 as KGHDR and CDR2 as SFDVKD. CDR3 nucleotides: TGTGCCACCAGTGATTCCAGCGGGGGGGCGTCCTACAATGAGCAGTTCTTC. Amino acid sequence: CATSDSSGGASYNEQFF.

The chain joins TRBV7-2 to TRBJ2-1; TRBD2 matches at 8 bases. The CDR3 runs to 15 residues. V lost 5 bases, J lost 4 bases, and 7 bases stayed unmatched. Germline V CDR1 and CDR2: SGHTA, FQGNSA. CDR3 bases: TGTGCCAGCAGCCGGGGCGGGGGGATATACAATGAGCAGTTCTTC. Protein: CASSRGGGIYNEQFF.

About this clonotype itself: The junction does not match germline at one end; this may be a read error. The chain has TRBV2 and TRBJ2-7; D possibly corresponds to TRBD1 (5 bases). This CDR3 has 15 amino acids. Germline loops: CDR1 SNHLY, CDR2 FYNNEI. The CDR3 nucleotides read TGCGCCAGCAGCCAAGTAAGGGCGCAGGGCTACGAGCAGTACTTC. Its protein product is CASSQVRAQGYEQYF.